This TCR beta chain was sequenced during a study of human T cells and chemical hapten exposure. Researchers extracted total RNA from unfractionated whole blood. This CDR3 has 15 amino acids. V was cut by 5 bases and J by 2 bases, with 14 bases left in between. Germline V gives CDR1 MNHEY, CDR2 SVGAGI. This clonotype was seen a handful of times. Using its own MiXCR run on the 5' RACE reads, TCRdb lists one record per CDR3 protein. This sample has 100,000 to 120,000 distinct CDR3 sequences, with around 20% found just once. This TCR was recovered from a human donor in good health. The genes are TRBV6-5 and TRBJ2-3; D may be TRBD1 (6 bases). This CDR3 is CASSNHRALTDTQYF. The CDR3, as DNA: TGTGCCAGCAGTAACCACAGGGCTCTCACAGATACGCAGTATTTT.